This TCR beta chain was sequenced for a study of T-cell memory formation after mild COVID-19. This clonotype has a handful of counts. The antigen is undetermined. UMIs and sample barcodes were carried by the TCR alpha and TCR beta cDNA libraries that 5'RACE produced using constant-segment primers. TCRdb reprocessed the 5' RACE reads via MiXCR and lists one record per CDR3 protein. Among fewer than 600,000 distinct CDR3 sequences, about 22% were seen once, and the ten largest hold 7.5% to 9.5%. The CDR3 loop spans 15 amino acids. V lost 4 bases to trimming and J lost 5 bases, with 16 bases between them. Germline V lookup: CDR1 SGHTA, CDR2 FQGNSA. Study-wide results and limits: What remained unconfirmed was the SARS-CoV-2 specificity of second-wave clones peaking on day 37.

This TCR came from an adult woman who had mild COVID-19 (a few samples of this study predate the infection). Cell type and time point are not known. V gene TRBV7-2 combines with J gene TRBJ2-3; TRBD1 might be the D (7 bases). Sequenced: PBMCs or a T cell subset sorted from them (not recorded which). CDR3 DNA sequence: TGTGCCAGCAGCTCAAACAGGGGCGGGATAGATACGCAGTATTTT. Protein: CASSSNRGGIDTQYF.